These 5 T cell receptor beta chains share one sample of origin, sequenced in a study of radiotherapy plus CTLA-4 blockade in lung cancer. TCRdb keeps only in-frame clones here, not all; method: immunoSEQ multiplex PCR. This sample has under 100,000 clones, with over 75% found just once. The sequencing here drew on peripheral blood, taken from a patient treated with radiotherapy plus ipilimumab. Source of these receptors: a human donor with non-small cell lung cancer that progressed on radiotherapy plus ipilimumab.

This chain connects TRBV7-3 to TRBJ1-6; perhaps TRBD1 as D (6 bases). V lost 2 bases to trimming and J lost 7 bases, with 21 bases between them. CDR1 and CDR2 (germline): SGHTA, FQGTGA. This CDR3 has 18 amino acids. The DNA of the CDR3 is TGTGCCAGCAGCTTACAGGGTCCTTCGGGGGGCGCGAATTCACCCCTCCACTTT. This translates into CASSLQGPSGGANSPLHF.

V gene TRBV29-1 combines with J gene TRBJ1-2; 7 bases fit TRBD1. The CDR3 contains 13 residues. V lost 7 bases to trimming and J lost 3 bases; unmatched junction nucleotides: 8. Germline-derived CDR1 and CDR2 are SQVTM and ANQGSEA. The CDR3 here is CSGTTGLDYGYTF. The CDR3 nucleotides read TGCAGCGGTACGACAGGGTTGGACTATGGCTACACCTTC.

The J gene is TRBJ1-5, the V gene TRBV28; no clear D gene. Germline V gene lookup returns CDR1 MDHEN and CDR2 SYDVKM. The CDR3 sequence is 15 residues long. Deletions cut 7 bases from V and 1 base from J, with 14 bases between. CDR3 DNA sequence: TGTGCCAGCACCAAGTACCCGGGGAGCAATCAGCCCCAGCATTTT. This gives the protein CASTKYPGSNQPQHF.

The genes are TRBV5-1 and TRBJ2-2; a weak D match, TRBD1 (5 bases). V gave up 0 bases and J gave up 5 bases, with 17 bases separating them. In germline, CDR1 is SGHRS, CDR2 YFSETQ. The CDR3 is 17 residues long. The CDR3 here is CASSLDGALWKTGELFF. DNA for the CDR3: TGCGCCAGCAGCTTGGATGGGGCACTATGGAAGACCGGGGAGCTGTTTTTT.

The rearrangement links TRBV30 to TRBJ2-7; no reliable D call. Germline CDR1 is GTSNPN and CDR2 is SVGIG (reference sequence). V lost 5 bases to trimming and J lost 0 bases, with 11 bases between them. The CDR3 is made up of 13 amino acids. In DNA form, the CDR3 reads TGTGCCTGGGAGTCAGGATACTCCTACGAGCAGTACTTC. The encoded protein is CAWESGYSYEQYF.